The 16 T cell receptor beta chains listed next were all sequenced from one sample in a study of shared clonotypes between healthy human individuals. Repertoires were generated with immunoSEQ multiplex PCR, while TCRdb's copy carries only in-frame clones and drops some. Of about 1.5 million clones in the sample, 95% to 99% were seen once. Specimen: naive CD4+ T cells sorted from blood. Subset in this sample: CD45RA+ positively selected. Receptor source: a man aged 25 to 40 in good health.

V and J are TRBV5-4 and TRBJ2-1; D could derive from TRBD1 or TRBD2 (5 bases each). Trimming took off 5 bases at V and 7 bases at J, with 19 bases between the two ends. The length of the CDR3 is 15 residues. Germline loops: CDR1 SGHNT, CDR2 YYREEE (reference sequence). CDR3 protein: CASSFGAGAGNEQFF. The DNA for the CDR3 is TGTGCCAGCAGTTTCGGGGCGGGCGCCGGAAATGAGCAGTTCTTC.

The V and J genes are TRBV28 and TRBJ1-2; D is ambiguous. The germline gives CDR1 MDHEN, CDR2 SYDVKM. The CDR3 is 11 amino acids. Trimming removed 8 bases from V and 7 bases from J, with 11 bases in between. The CDR3 region is CASSRILGYTF. In DNA form, the CDR3 reads TGTGCCAGCTCCCGTATACTTGGCTACACCTTC.

For this clone: Compared with germline, one end of the junction differs, possibly owing to a read error. The chain is built from TRBV25-1 and TRBJ2-7, with 7 bases identical to TRBD1. This CDR3 spans 12 amino acids. Germline V gene data show CDR1 as MGHDK and CDR2 as SYGVNS. The CDR3 bases are TGTGCCAGCAGTGAGCAAGACAGGGTTCAGAACTTC. Its protein product is CASSEQDRVQNF.

The chain uses TRBV9 and TRBJ2-1; no clear D gene. Per germline, CDR1 SGDLS and CDR2 YYNGEE. V was clipped by 0 bases and J by 10 bases, with 5 bases between them. The CDR3 consists of 11 residues. The CDR3 DNA reads TGTGCCAGCAGCGTAGGAAGGGAGCAGTTCTTC. This sequence encodes CASSVGREQFF.

The chain uses TRBV6-1 and TRBJ1-1; D gene uncertain. V lost 4 bases, J lost 1 base, and 10 bases lay in between. Per germline, CDR1 MNHNS and CDR2 SASEGT. This CDR3 is built from 14 residues. Written as DNA, the CDR3 is TGTGCCAGCAGTGCACGGTTTGCGAACACTGAAGCTTTCTTT. The encoded protein is CASSARFANTEAFF.

This clone was observed a single time. The chain joins TRBV28 to TRBJ1-5, with 7 positions matching TRBD1. CDR1 is MDHEN, CDR2 SYDVKM, per germline. J gave up 6 bases and V 2 bases, and 4 bases lay outside the gene matches. This CDR3 is built from 14 residues. The CDR3 spells CASSLLDRAQPQHF. Here the CDR3 DNA reads TGTGCCAGCAGTTTACTCGACAGGGCTCAGCCCCAGCATTTT.

The chain has TRBV20-1 and TRBJ2-1; no firm D call. The length of the CDR3 is 11 residues. CDR1 and CDR2 from the germline V gene are DFQATT and SNEGSKA (reference sequence). V was trimmed by 6 bases and J by 2 bases, leaving 5 bases between them. The CDR3 spells CSALTYNEQFF. The CDR3 bases are TGCAGTGCACTAACCTACAATGAGCAGTTCTTC.

The rearrangement uses TRBV28 and TRBJ1-5; no reliable D call. Germline V gene data show CDR1 as MDHEN and CDR2 as SYDVKM. The ends were cut back, 3 bases at V and 0 bases at J, with 6 bases in the middle. There are 14 residues in the CDR3. CDR3 sequence (DNA): TGTGCCAGCAGTTTGGTTGGTAGCAATCAGCCCCAGCATTTT. Protein product: CASSLVGSNQPQHF.

This clone appeared a single time. The CDR3 here is CASRGLAVTTDTQYF. In DNA form, the CDR3 reads TGTGCCAGCAGAGGACTAGCGGTAACTACAGATACGCAGTATTTT. This chain uses TRBV6-5 with TRBJ2-3, with 10 positions matching TRBD2. The V segment lost 6 bases and the J segment 3 bases; nucleotides outside the gene matches: 6. CDR3 size: 15 residues. CDR1 is MNHEY, CDR2 SVGAGI, per germline.

The J gene is TRBJ2-7, the V gene TRBV6-1; the D gene is possibly TRBD1 (6 bases). This CDR3 contains 13 residues. The V end lost 6 bases, the J end lost 6 bases, and 15 bases lay between the germline ends. CDR1 MNHNS and CDR2 SASEGT come from the germline V gene. The CDR3 sequence: CASSPVGAGEQYF. The DNA for the CDR3 is TGTGCCAGCAGCCCCGTGGGGGCGGGCGAGCAGTACTTC.

The CDR3 reads CSAKGRNEQFF. The DNA for the CDR3 is TGCAGTGCCAAGGGACGTAATGAGCAGTTCTTC. The chain employs TRBV20-1 and TRBJ2-1, with D perhaps TRBD1 or TRBD2 (5 bases each). The length of the CDR3 is 11 residues. Germline CDR1 is DFQATT and CDR2 is SNEGSKA (reference sequence). V was trimmed by 6 bases and J by 7 bases, leaving 10 bases between them.

The chain joins TRBV29-1 to TRBJ2-5; 11 bases match TRBD2. The V segment lost 7 bases and the J segment 5 bases; nucleotides outside the gene matches: 12. Looked up from germline, CDR1 is SQVTM and CDR2 is ANQGSEA. The CDR3 is made up of 15 amino acids. Written as DNA, the CDR3 is TGCAGCGCTCCGGAACTAGCGGGAGTTTTGGAGACCCAGTACTTC. This sequence encodes CSAPELAGVLETQYF.

This chain connects TRBV28 to TRBJ2-7, with D perhaps TRBD2 (6 bases). This CDR3 comprises 14 residues. With 7 bases removed from V and 1 base from J, the gap between germline ends came to 14 bases. CDR1 is MDHEN and CDR2 is SYDVKM in the germline V gene. The CDR3 DNA follows: TGTGCCAGCAATCTGGAGGGACGGTCCTACGAGCAGTACTTC. Encoded protein: CASNLEGRSYEQYF.

V usage is TRBV6-1 and J usage is TRBJ2-5, with D perhaps given as TRBD1 or TRBD2 (5 bases each). V gave up 0 bases and J gave up 5 bases, with 13 bases separating them. The CDR3 runs to 15 residues. Germline CDR1 reads MNHNS; CDR2 reads SASEGT. The CDR3 protein is CASSEALHRTETQYF. CDR3 in DNA: TGTGCCAGCAGTGAAGCGCTTCACAGGACTGAGACCCAGTACTTC.

The genes are TRBV9 and TRBJ2-7; 8 bases line up with TRBD1. Per the germline V gene, CDR1 is SGDLS and CDR2 is YYNGEE. Trimming took 0 bases from V and 6 from J; bases not matched to a gene: 5. This CDR3 region has 14 residues. The chain's CDR3 is CASSVDRGTGEQYF. CDR3 nucleotides: TGTGCCAGCAGCGTAGACAGGGGGACTGGCGAGCAGTACTTC.

J is TRBJ1-2 and V is TRBV5-1; TRBD1 is a possible D gene (5 bases). Germline values: CDR1 SGHRS, CDR2 YFSETQ. This CDR3 comprises 13 residues. V lost 2 bases and J lost 8, with 13 bases in between. The CDR3 loop is CASSFGPTGGYTF. CDR3 bases: TGCGCCAGCAGCTTCGGACCCACAGGAGGCTACACCTTC.